This T cell receptor beta chain originates from a study of T cell responses to AZD1222 COVID-19 vaccine. Study results and limitations: An increase in Spike-specific TCR breadth and depth was observed after two AZD1222 doses. Donors in the cohort were predominantly white British and more often female, and clonal diversity was possibly underestimated. Vaccine-associated CD4 TCRs ranged over spike, dominating at 160-218 and 743-854.

The J segment lost 4 bases and the V segment lost 6 bases, leaving 9 bases of the junction unmatched. Per the germline V gene, CDR1 is DFQATT and CDR2 is SNEGSKA (reference sequence). The CDR3 totals 14 residues. The repertoire was sequenced with immunoSEQ multiplex PCR; TCRdb's copy has only in-frame clones and lacks some. The sample lists some 150,000 clones, about 82% occurring once. This clone was seen only a few times. Antigen specificity is unknown. The clonotype originates from an adult who received the AZD1222 COVID-19 vaccine. Sequenced material: peripheral blood, taken 28 days after the second AZD1222 dose. V gene TRBV20-1 combines with J gene TRBJ2-5, with TRBD1 matching over 9 bases. The CDR3 DNA sequence: TGCAGTGCAAGTGACAGGGGGTGGGGAGAGACCCAGTACTTC. It encodes CSASDRGWGETQYF.